This TCR beta chain emerged from a study of cytomegalovirus exposure and HLA in healthy donors. The CDR3 extends over 13 amino acids. The germline V and J ends were trimmed by 1 base and 4 bases, with 8 bases remaining between them. Germline V lookup: CDR1 SGDLS, CDR2 YYNGEE. Healthy bone marrow donors made up the cohort. In the PCR, 60 Vbeta and 13 Jbeta primers were used. TCRdb's copy holds only in-frame clones and misses some; the assay was immunoSEQ multiplex PCR. The sample includes under 300,000 clones, about 93% of them seen just once. The TCR comes from a girl aged 2 to 9 in good health and CMV-seronegative. Sample: PBMCs. The genes are TRBV9 and TRBJ1-2; D perhaps matches TRBD1 (5 bases). As DNA, the CDR3 is TGTGCCAGCAGCGTACAGGGAGGCTATGGCTACACCTTC. Protein sequence: CASSVQGGYGYTF.